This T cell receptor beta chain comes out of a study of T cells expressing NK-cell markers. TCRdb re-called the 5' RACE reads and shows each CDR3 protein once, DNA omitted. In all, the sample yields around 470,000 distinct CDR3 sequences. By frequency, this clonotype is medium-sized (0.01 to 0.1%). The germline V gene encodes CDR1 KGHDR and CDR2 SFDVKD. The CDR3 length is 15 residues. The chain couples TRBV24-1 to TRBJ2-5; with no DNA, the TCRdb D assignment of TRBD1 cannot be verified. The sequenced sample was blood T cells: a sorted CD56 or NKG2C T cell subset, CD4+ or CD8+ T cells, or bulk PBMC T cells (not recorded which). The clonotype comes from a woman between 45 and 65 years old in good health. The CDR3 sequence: CATSDPDRYQETQYF.